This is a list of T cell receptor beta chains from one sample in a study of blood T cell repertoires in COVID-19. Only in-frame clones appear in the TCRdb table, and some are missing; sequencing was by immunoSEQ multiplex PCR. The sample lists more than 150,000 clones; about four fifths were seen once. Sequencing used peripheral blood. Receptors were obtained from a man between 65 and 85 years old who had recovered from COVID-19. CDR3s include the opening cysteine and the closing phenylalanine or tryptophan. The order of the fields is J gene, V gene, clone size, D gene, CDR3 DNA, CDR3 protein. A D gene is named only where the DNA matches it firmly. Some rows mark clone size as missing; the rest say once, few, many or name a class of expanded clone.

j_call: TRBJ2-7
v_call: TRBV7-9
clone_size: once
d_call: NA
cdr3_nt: TGTGCCAGCAGCTTAGCGCTAGTGCCCCGCTACGAGCAGTACTTC
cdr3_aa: CASSLALVPRYEQYF

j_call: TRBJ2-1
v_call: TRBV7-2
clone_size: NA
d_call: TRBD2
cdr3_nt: TGTGCCAGCAGTTTACTTGGACTAGCGGGAGACCTCAATGAGCAGTTCTTC
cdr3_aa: CASSLLGLAGDLNEQFF

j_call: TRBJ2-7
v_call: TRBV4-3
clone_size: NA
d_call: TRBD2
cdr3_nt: TGCGCCAGCAGCATCGGACTAGCGGGAAACTACGAGCAGTACTTC
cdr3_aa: CASSIGLAGNYEQYF

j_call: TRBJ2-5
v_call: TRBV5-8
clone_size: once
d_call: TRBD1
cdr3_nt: TGTGCCAGCAGCTCTCGGGACAGGGAGTACTTC
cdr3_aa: CASSSRDREYF

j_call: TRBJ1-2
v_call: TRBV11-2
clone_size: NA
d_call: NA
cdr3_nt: TGTGCCAGCAGCTTAGATCTATCCGCTGGCTACACCTTC
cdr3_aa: CASSLDLSAGYTF

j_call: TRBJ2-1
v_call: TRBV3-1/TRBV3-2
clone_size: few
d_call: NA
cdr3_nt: TGTGCCAGCAGCCATGCGGAATTTCACAATGAGCAGTTCTTC
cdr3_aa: CASSHAEFHNEQFF

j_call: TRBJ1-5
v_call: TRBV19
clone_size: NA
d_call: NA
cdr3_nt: TGTGCCAGTAGTATAATCGGGGTGCGGAGCAATCAGCCCCAGCATTTT
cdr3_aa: CASSIIGVRSNQPQHF

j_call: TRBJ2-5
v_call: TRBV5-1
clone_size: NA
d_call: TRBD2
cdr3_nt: TGCGCCAGCAGCCTCGGGACTAGCGGGAGATCGGAGACCCAGTACTTC
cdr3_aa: CASSLGTSGRSETQYF

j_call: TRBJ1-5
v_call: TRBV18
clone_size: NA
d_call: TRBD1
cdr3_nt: TGTGCCAGCTCACCTACAGGGGGCAATCAGCCCCAGCATTTT
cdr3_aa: CASSPTGGNQPQHF

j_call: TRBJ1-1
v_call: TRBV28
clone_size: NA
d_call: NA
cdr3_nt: TGTGCCAGCAGTCAAGGGGGGGCCCGTGACACTGAAGCTTTCTTT
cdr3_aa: CASSQGGARDTEAFF

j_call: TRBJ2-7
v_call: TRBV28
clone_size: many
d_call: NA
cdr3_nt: TGTGCCAGCAGTCCACCCCGCGGGTGGCAGTACTTC
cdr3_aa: CASSPPRGWQYF

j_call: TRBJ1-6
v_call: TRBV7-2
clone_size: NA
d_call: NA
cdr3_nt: TGTGCCAGCAGCTCAAACATCCCACCATCTTCACCCCTCCACTTT
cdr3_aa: CASSSNIPPSSPLHF

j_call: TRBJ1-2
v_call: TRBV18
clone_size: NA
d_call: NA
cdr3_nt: TGTGCCAGCTCACCTACGACAGAGAACTATGGCTACACCTTC
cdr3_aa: CASSPTTENYGYTF

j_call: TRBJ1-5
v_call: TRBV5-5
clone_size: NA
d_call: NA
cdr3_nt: TGTGCCAGCAGCTTGGCCCCCTCGAGCAATCAGCCCCAGCATTTT
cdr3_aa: CASSLAPSSNQPQHF

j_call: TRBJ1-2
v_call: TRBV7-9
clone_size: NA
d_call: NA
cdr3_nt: TGTGCCAGCAGCCCAGAGGGGGGGAACTATGGCTACACCTTC
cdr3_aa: CASSPEGGNYGYTF

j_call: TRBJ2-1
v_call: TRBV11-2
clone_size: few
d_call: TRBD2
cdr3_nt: TGTGCCAGCAGCTTAGGACTAGCGGGAGGTATTGAGCAGTTCTTC
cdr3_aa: CASSLGLAGGIEQFF

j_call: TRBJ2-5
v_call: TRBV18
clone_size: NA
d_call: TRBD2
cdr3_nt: TGTGCCAGCTCACCGAGGACTAGCGGTCAGGAGACCCAGTACTTC
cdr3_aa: CASSPRTSGQETQYF

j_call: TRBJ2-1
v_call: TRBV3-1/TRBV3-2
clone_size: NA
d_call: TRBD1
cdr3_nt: TGTGCCAGCAGCCAAGGAACCGGGACAGGGACGAATGAGCAGTTCTTC
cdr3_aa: CASSQGTGTGTNEQFF

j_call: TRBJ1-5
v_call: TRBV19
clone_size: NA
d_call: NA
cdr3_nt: TGTGCCAGTAGTATAGCAGGGTTTGGCAATCAGCCCCAGCATTTT
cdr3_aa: CASSIAGFGNQPQHF

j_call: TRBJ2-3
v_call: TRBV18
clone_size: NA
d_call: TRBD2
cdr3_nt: TGTGCCAGCTCCTCCGGGACTAGCGGTTCCGGCACAGATACGCAGTATTTT
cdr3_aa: CASSSGTSGSGTDTQYF

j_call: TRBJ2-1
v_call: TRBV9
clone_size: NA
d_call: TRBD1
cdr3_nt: TGTGCCAGCAGCGGACAGGGGGCCTCCTACAATGAGCAGTTCTTC
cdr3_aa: CASSGQGASYNEQFF

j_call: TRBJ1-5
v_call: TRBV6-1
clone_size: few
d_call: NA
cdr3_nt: TGTGCCAGCAGTGAAGCTTCCACCGTAGGACACAATAGCAATCAGCCCCAGCATTTT
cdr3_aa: CASSEASTVGHNSNQPQHF

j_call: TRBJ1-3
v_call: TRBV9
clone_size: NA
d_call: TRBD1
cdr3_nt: TGTGCCAGCAGCGCCGGGACAGTACACACAAACACCATATATTTT
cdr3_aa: CASSAGTVHTNTIYF

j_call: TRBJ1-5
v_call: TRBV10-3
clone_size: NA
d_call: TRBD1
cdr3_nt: TGTGCCATCAGTGAGGACAGGGTTGGACAGCCCCAGCATTTT
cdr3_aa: CAISEDRVGQPQHF

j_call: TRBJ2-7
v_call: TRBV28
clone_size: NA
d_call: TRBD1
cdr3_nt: TGTGCCAGCAGTTTACAACAGGGGGAGCAGTACTTC
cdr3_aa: CASSLQQGEQYF

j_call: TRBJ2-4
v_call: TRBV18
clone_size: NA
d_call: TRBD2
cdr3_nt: TGTGCCAGCTCACCACAAGGACTAGCGGGAGCCAAAAACATTCAGTACTTC
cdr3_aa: CASSPQGLAGAKNIQYF

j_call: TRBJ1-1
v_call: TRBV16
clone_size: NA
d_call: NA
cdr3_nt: TGTGCCAGCAGCCACTCGAGTAGTTTGAACACTGAAGCTTTCTTT
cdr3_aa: CASSHSSSLNTEAFF

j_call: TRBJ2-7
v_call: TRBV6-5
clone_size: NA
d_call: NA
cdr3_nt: TGTGCCAGCAGTTACTCGAGTCCGGGCTCCTACGAGCAGTACTTC
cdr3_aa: CASSYSSPGSYEQYF

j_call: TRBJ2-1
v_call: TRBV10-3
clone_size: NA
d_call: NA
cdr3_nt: TGTGCCATCAGTGAGAGGGATGGGGCTGAGCAGTTCTTC
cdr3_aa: CAISERDGAEQFF

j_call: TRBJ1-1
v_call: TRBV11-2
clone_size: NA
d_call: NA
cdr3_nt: TGTGCCAGCAGCACGGGAGATAGCACTGAAGCTTTCTTT
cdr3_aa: CASSTGDSTEAFF

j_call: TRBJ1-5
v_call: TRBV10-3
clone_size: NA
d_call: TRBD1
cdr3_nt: TGTGCCATCAGTGAGACTCAGGGGGTAGGACAGCCCCAGCATTTT
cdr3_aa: CAISETQGVGQPQHF

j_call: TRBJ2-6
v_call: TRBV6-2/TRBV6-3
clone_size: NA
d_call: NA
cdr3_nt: TGTGCCAGCAGTACTTCAGGGATGTCTGGGGCCAACGTCCTGACTTTC
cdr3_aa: CASSTSGMSGANVLTF

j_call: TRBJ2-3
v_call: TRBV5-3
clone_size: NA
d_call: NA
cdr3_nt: TGTGCCAGAAGCTTATGGCGGGATAATAGCACAGATACGCAGTATTTT
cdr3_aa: CARSLWRDNSTDTQYF

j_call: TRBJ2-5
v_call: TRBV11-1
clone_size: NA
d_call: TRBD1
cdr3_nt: TGTGCCAGCAGCCCGGGACAGGGTTTCGAGACCCAGTACTTC
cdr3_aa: CASSPGQGFETQYF

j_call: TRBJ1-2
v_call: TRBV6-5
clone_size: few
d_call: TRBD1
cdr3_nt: TGTGCCAGCAGTCTAACAGGGGCCCATGGCTACACCTTC
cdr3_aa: CASSLTGAHGYTF

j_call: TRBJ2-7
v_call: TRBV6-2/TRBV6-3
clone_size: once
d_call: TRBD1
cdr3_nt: TGTGCCAGCAGCTCGGACAGGTTCTCCTACGAGCAGTACTTC
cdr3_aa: CASSSDRFSYEQYF

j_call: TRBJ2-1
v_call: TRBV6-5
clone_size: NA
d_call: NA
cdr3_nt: TGTGCCAGCAGTTCTCGGCAGGCCTTGGAGTTCTTC
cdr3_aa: CASSSRQALEFF

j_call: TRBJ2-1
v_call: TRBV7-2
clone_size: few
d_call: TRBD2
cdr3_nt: TGTGCCAGCAGTACCGGGACTAGCGGGAGGTTTTATGAGCAGTTCTTC
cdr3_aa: CASSTGTSGRFYEQFF

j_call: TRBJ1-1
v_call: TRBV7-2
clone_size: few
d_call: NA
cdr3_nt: TGTGCCAGCAGCTTAGCGCGTTCAAGCACTGAAGCTTTCTTT
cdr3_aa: CASSLARSSTEAFF

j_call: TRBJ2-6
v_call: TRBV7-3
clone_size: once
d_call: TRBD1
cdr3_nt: TGTGCCAGCAGTCAGCAGGGGGCCTCTGGGGCCAACGTCCTGACTTTC
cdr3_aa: CASSQQGASGANVLTF

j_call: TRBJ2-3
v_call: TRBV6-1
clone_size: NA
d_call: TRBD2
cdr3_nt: TGTGCCAGCAGTGTACTAGCGGGAGGCGGAAGCACAGATACGCAGTATTTT
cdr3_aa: CASSVLAGGGSTDTQYF

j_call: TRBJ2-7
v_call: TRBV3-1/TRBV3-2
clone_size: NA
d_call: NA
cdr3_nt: TGTGCCAGCAGCCCTCAGCCCGGACTAATACAGTACTTC
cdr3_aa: CASSPQPGLIQYF

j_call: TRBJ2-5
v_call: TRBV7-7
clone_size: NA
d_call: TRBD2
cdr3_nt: TGTGCTAGCAGCGTATCGGGACTAGCGGGAGTAGAGACCCAGTACTTC
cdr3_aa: CASSVSGLAGVETQYF

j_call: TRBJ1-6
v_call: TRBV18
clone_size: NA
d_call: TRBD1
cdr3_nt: TGTGCCAGCTCACCAGGCACAGGGGAATCACCCCTCCACTTT
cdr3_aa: CASSPGTGESPLHF

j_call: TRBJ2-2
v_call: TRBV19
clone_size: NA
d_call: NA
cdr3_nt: TGTGCCAGTGGAAATACAGGGTCCGGGGAGCTGTTTTTT
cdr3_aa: CASGNTGSGELFF

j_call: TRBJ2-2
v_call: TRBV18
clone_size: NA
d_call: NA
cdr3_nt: TGTGCCAGCTCACTTTCGGAGCCTTCATTTATCTCGGGGGACACCGGGGAGCTGTTTTTT
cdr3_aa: CASSLSEPSFISGDTGELFF

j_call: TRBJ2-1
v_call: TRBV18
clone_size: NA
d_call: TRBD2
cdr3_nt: TGTGCCAGCTCCCTACTACCGGGAGGGGATGTCGTCTATGAGCAGTTCTTC
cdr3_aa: CASSLLPGGDVVYEQFF

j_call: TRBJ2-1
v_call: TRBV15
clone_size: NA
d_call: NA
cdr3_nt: TGTGCCACCAGCAGAGAGGTGGGGGGATACAATGAGCAGTTCTTC
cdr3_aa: CATSREVGGYNEQFF

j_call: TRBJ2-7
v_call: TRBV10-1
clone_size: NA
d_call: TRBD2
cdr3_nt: TGCGCCAGACCTGGGACTAGCGGGTTCAACGAGCAGTACTTC
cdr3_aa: CARPGTSGFNEQYF

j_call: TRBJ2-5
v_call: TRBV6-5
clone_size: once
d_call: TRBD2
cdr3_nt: TGTGCCAGCAGGATCCTAGCGGGCCACCAAGAGACCCAGTACTTC
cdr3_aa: CASRILAGHQETQYF

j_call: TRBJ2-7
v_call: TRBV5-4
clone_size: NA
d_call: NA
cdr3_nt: TGTGCCAGCAGCTCCGACTTTCTTTCCTACGAGCAGTACTTC
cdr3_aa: CASSSDFLSYEQYF

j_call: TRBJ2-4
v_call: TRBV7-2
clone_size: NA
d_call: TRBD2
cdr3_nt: TGTGCCAGCAGCGGGCGACTAGCGGAGAGGGGAGCCAAAAACATTCAGTACTTC
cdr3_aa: CASSGRLAERGAKNIQYF

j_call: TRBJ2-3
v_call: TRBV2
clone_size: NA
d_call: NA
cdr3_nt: TGTGCCAGTTCTTGGCGGAGAGAACCGTCTAGCACAGATACGCAGTATTTT
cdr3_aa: CASSWRREPSSTDTQYF

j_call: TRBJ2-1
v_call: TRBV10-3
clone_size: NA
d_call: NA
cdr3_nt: TGTGCCGTGGGGGCAGGGGACCTCTACAATGAGCAGTTCTTC
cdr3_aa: CAVGAGDLYNEQFF

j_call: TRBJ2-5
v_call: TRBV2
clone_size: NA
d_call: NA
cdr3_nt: TGTGCCAGCAGTGAGGGACTCCGGAGTCGACAAGAGACCCAGTACTTC
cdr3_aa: CASSEGLRSRQETQYF

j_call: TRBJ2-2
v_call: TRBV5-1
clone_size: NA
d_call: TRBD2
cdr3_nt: TGCGCCCAGGCGGAGGGTTCGGCGGGAGTTGGGGCCGGGGAGCTGTTTTTT
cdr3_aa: CAQAEGSAGVGAGELFF

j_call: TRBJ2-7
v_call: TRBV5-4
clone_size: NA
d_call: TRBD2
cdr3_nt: TGTGCCAGCAGCGTAGCGGGAGGGCTCGAGCAGTACTTC
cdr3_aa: CASSVAGGLEQYF